This entry concerns a single T cell receptor beta chain. The antigen remains unidentified. With random hexamers, reverse transcription was performed on 0.5 to 1 ug of RNA. Using its own MiXCR run on the immunoSEQ multiplex PCR reads, TCRdb lists one record per CDR3 protein. The sample yields roughly 180,000 distinct CDR3 sequences, 93% seen once. Through negative isolation, CD4+ and CD8+ T cells were obtained, while TEMRA cells were enriched using FACS. The data belong to a study of CD8 T cells in Susac syndrome. Study-level points and caveats: The authors acknowledged that the study's TCR sequencing and HLA analysis involved relatively few individuals.

Source material: CD4+ T cells from PBMCs. The TCR sequence derives from a human donor with multiple sclerosis.

In DNA form, the CDR3 reads TGCGCCAGCAGCCAAGATCGACTAGCGGGAAGAGAGACCCAGTACTTC. This gives the protein CASSQDRLAGRETQYF. This chain links TRBV4-1 with TRBJ2-5, with TRBD2 matching 11 bases. CDR1 MGHRA and CDR2 YSYEKL come from the germline V gene. This CDR3 has 16 residues. V was clipped by 0 bases and J by 4 bases; unmatched bases: 4.